The 9 T cell receptor beta chains presented below share a single source sample, sequenced in a study of T cell repertoires in cytomegalovirus infection. These receptors have no identified antigens. TCRdb itself ran the reads through MiXCR, one entry per CDR3 protein. Counted here are tens of thousands of distinct CDR3 sequences, 20% to 25% occurring once; the ten biggest clones make up 64%. Sequencing used CD8+ T cells from cultured PBMCs, obtained from culture after CMV antigen stimulation. These receptor sequences come from a human donor in good health (CMV status not recorded). Some clones in this sample may be carry-over from other donors' samples.

The CDR3 region is CASSQKGDEQFF. The CDR3 DNA follows: TGTGCCAGCAGCCAAAAGGGCGATGAGCAGTTCTTC. The rearrangement uses TRBV14 and TRBJ2-1; D gene uncertain. V was trimmed by 2 bases and J by 8 bases, leaving 7 bases between them. The CDR3 spans 12 residues. Germline CDR1 and CDR2: SGHDN and FVKESK.

A few counts support this clonotype. V gene TRBV4-1 combines with J gene TRBJ2-3; maybe TRBD1 (5 bases). The germline CDR1 and CDR2 sequences are MGHRA and YSYEKL. V gave up 8 bases and J gave up 5 bases, with 14 bases separating them. CDR3 length equals 13 residues. The CDR3 DNA sequence: TGCGCCAGCCGAGAAGGGGTTGGAGATACGCAGTATTTT. This gives the protein CASREGVGDTQYF.

The chain couples TRBV6-5 to TRBJ2-3; perhaps TRBD1 as D (6 bases). Trimming pared 5 bases from V and 2 bases from J, leaving 11 bases between. This CDR3 is built from 14 residues. The germline gives CDR1 MNHEY, CDR2 SVGAGI. CDR3 residues: CASSGGPFTDTQYF. In nucleotides, the CDR3 is TGTGCCAGCAGTGGGGGCCCATTCACAGATACGCAGTATTTT.

The chain combines TRBV29-1 with TRBJ2-2; weak D call: TRBD2 (6 bases). From germline, CDR1 is SQVTM and CDR2 ANQGSEA. There are 15 residues in the CDR3. The V gene lost 7 bases and the J gene lost 3 bases, with 18 bases spanning the gap. The CDR3 coding sequence is TGCAGCGCGGTTACCTCGGGACTCCACACCGGGGAGCTGTTTTTT. Its translation is CSAVTSGLHTGELFF.

V gene TRBV7-9 combines with J gene TRBJ2-1; 12 bases align to TRBD2. CDR1 is SEHNR, CDR2 FQNEAQ, per germline (reference sequence). The CDR3 sequence is 15 residues long. J was trimmed by 7 bases and V by 7 bases; bases with no gene match: 8. The CDR3 reads CASTPSGRGENEQFF. The CDR3 bases are TGTGCCAGCACCCCTAGCGGGAGGGGGGAAAATGAGCAGTTCTTC.

The chain couples TRBV9 to TRBJ2-7; TRBD2 aligns across 9 bases. Germline V CDR1 and CDR2: SGDLS, YYNGEE. This CDR3 has 14 amino acids. The junction had 9 bases not matched to a gene; V was cut back by 4 bases and J by 7 bases. The CDR3 nucleotides are TGTGCCAGCAGCCGCGGGGGGGGCGCGGGAGAGCAGTACTTC. This codes for CASSRGGGAGEQYF.

This clonotype was observed a handful of times. The chain uses TRBV7-2 and TRBJ1-5, with D uncertain. The V end lost 1 base, the J end lost 3 bases, and 10 bases lay between the germline ends. The CDR3 runs 15 residues. Germline CDR1 reads SGHTA; CDR2 reads FQGNSA. The CDR3, as DNA: TGTGCCAGCAGCTTAGTTCCCGGATACAATCAGCCCCAGCATTTT. Protein sequence: CASSLVPGYNQPQHF.

There are a few counts of this clonotype. The chain employs TRBV12-3 or TRBV12-4 and TRBJ2-7; D is ambiguous. The CDR3 sequence is 13 residues long. V lost 3 bases and J lost 1, with 7 bases in between. The CDR3 nucleotides read TGTGCCAGCAGTTTGGGGAAGTCCTACGAGCAGTACTTC. Translating it yields CASSLGKSYEQYF.

This clonotype was observed a few times. The rearrangement links TRBV9 to TRBJ2-3; weak D call: TRBD2 (6 bases). There are 18 residues in the CDR3. V was clipped by 0 bases and J by 2 bases, with 19 bases between them. The V gene's germline CDR1 is SGDLS and CDR2 YYNGEE. Written as DNA, the CDR3 is TGTGCCAGCAGCGTAGCTCAGGGTCTAGCGAGTCTCACAGATACGCAGTATTTT. Translation gives CASSVAQGLASLTDTQYF.